This passage covers 21 T cell receptor beta chains from one sample sequenced in a study of blood T cell repertoires in COVID-19. The table came from immunoSEQ multiplex PCR; TCRdb's copy has only in-frame clones and leaves some out. The table includes 55,000 to 75,000 clones, 87% detected once. The sequencing input was peripheral blood. All receptors derive from a man aged 45 to 65 with active COVID-19.

The chain uses TRBV28 and TRBJ2-7; a weak D match, TRBD1 (5 bases). Germline loops: CDR1 MDHEN, CDR2 SYDVKM. V was shortened by 0 bases and J by 0 bases, with 9 bases between the two germline ends. The CDR3 extends over 15 amino acids. CDR3 loop: CASSLWDKSSYEQYF. In DNA, the CDR3 is TGTGCCAGCAGTTTATGGGACAAGAGCTCCTACGAGCAGTACTTC.

The chain links TRBV29-1 to TRBJ1-1; the match to TRBD1 covers 7 bases. Trimming at V came to 4 bases and at J to 5 bases, leaving 4 bases not matched to a gene. Germline CDR1 and CDR2: SQVTM and ANQGSEA. CDR3 size: 12 residues. The CDR3 spells CSVVRGRTEAFF. The CDR3 nucleotides are TGCAGCGTTGTGAGGGGGCGGACTGAAGCTTTCTTT. The variable domain in full, with the rest retrieved from reference TRBV29-1 and TRBJ1-1, is SAVISQKPSRDICQRGTSLTIQCQVDSQVTMMFWYRQQPGQSLTLIATANQGSEATYESGFVIDKFPISRPNLTFSTLTVSNMSPEDSSIYLCSVVRGRTEAFFGQGTRLTVV.

The chain employs TRBV6-6 and TRBJ2-7, with D possibly being TRBD1 (6 bases). The germline V gene encodes CDR1 MNHNY and CDR2 SVGAGI (reference sequence). The germline V and J ends were trimmed by 5 bases and 0 bases, with 20 bases remaining between them. The CDR3 has 17 amino acids. The CDR3 bases are TGTGCCAGCAGTCCCGCGGGTTTTCGGGACAACTCCTACGAGCAGTACTTC. Protein: CASSPAGFRDNSYEQYF.

The V gene is TRBV3-1 (or the pseudogene TRBV3-2), the J gene TRBJ1-1; unclear D gene. The V and J ends lost 1 base and 3 bases respectively, with 12 bases between them. CDR1 and CDR2 (germline): LGHDT, YNNKEL (reference sequence). CDR3 size: 15 residues. The CDR3 nucleotides are TGTGCCAGCAGCCAAGGGAGTGGTCAGTACACTGAAGCTTTCTTT. Amino acids: CASSQGSGQYTEAFF.

The chain recombines TRBV15 with TRBJ1-2; possible D gene TRBD1, 6 bases. The CDR3 loop spans 14 amino acids. Trimming removed 1 base from V and 6 bases from J, with 12 bases in between. CDR1 LNHNV and CDR2 YYDKDF come from the germline V gene (reference sequence). CDR3 in amino acids: CATSRVGRGDGYTF. CDR3 nucleotides: TGTGCCACCAGCAGAGTTGGCAGGGGTGATGGCTACACCTTC. Filled out from reference TRBV15 and TRBJ1-2, the complete variable domain reads DAMVIQNPRYQVTQFGKPVTLSCSQTLNHNVMYWYQQKSSQAPKLLFHYYDKDFNNEADTPDNFQSRRPNTSFCFLDIRSPGLGDTAMYLCATSRVGRGDGYTFGSGTRLTVV.

The chain carries TRBV5-1 and TRBJ2-3, with 9 bases aligning to TRBD2. The CDR3 contains 16 residues. V lost 4 bases, J lost 0 bases, and 6 bases stayed unmatched. Germline V gene sequence: CDR1 SGHRS, CDR2 YFSETQ. In DNA form, the CDR3 reads TGCGCCAGCAGCGCCGGACTAGCGCCCAGCACAGATACGCAGTATTTT. Translating it yields CASSAGLAPSTDTQYF.

This chain connects TRBV12-3 or TRBV12-4 to TRBJ1-1, with a tentative D call TRBD1 (6 bases). The CDR3 consists of 13 residues. The ends were cut back, 8 bases at V and 6 bases at J, with 16 bases in the middle. CDR3 protein: CASRKGVGSEAFF. CDR3 DNA sequence: TGTGCCAGCCGTAAGGGGGTTGGATCTGAAGCTTTCTTT.

The chain carries TRBV6-5 and TRBJ1-4, with 9 bases aligning to TRBD1. This CDR3 contains 15 residues. Germline V CDR1 and CDR2: MNHEY, SVGAGI. V was clipped by 6 bases and J by 6 bases; unmatched bases: 8. CDR3 residues: CASRETGTGYEKLFF. CDR3 DNA sequence: TGTGCCAGCAGGGAGACCGGGACAGGGTATGAAAAACTGTTTTTT.

The rearrangement uses TRBV7-9 and TRBJ2-7; no clear D. There are 13 residues in the CDR3. Germline values: CDR1 SEHNR, CDR2 FQNEAQ (reference sequence). V gave up 7 bases and J gave up 1 base, with 11 bases separating them. CDR3 protein: CASTPFQSYEQYF. The DNA of the CDR3 is TGTGCCAGCACCCCTTTCCAGTCCTACGAGCAGTACTTC.

The chain joins TRBV5-4 to TRBJ2-3, with D maybe TRBD2 (6 bases). Per germline, CDR1 SGHNT and CDR2 YYREEE (reference sequence). The germline V and J ends were trimmed by 2 bases and 0 bases, with 10 bases remaining between them. The CDR3 is 15 amino acids. Written as DNA, the CDR3 is TGTGCCAGCAGCTTAAGACGGGGGAGCACAGATACGCAGTATTTT. Protein sequence: CASSLRRGSTDTQYF. The whole variable domain, remainder taken from reference TRBV5-4 and TRBJ2-3, is ETGVTQSPTHLIKTRGQQVTLRCSSQSGHNTVSWYQQALGQGPQFIFQYYREEENGRGNFPPRFSGLQFPNYSSELNVNALELDDSALYLCASSLRRGSTDTQYFGPGTRLTVL.

The chain combines TRBV5-1 with TRBJ2-7; 7 nucleotides agree with TRBD1. Trimming cost V 2 bases and J 6 bases; bases outside gene matches: 11. CDR1 and CDR2 (germline): SGHRS, YFSETQ. CDR3 size: 15 residues. As DNA, the CDR3 is TGCGCCAGCAGCTTACTCGACAGGGTAGGTTCCGAGCAGTACTTC. It translates to CASSLLDRVGSEQYF.

The chain combines TRBV5-5 with TRBJ2-3, with D uncertain. Germline assignment: CDR1 SGHKS and CDR2 YYEKEE (reference sequence). V lost 0 bases and J lost 2, with 7 bases in between. CDR3 length: 14 residues. CDR3 amino acids: CASSLAPNTDTQYF. CDR3 sequence (DNA): TGTGCCAGCAGCTTGGCCCCTAACACAGATACGCAGTATTTT.

The gene calls are TRBV5-1 and TRBJ2-3; D gene unclear. Germline-derived CDR1 and CDR2 are SGHRS and YFSETQ. V lost 4 bases, J lost 4 bases, and 10 bases lay in between. The CDR3 is 13 amino acids. CDR3 in DNA: TGCGCCAGCAGCCCGCAGTTGGCAGATACGCAGTATTTT. This translates into CASSPQLADTQYF.

The chain employs TRBV11-3 and TRBJ1-1; no clear D gene. The V end was cut by 1 base, the J end by 0 bases, with 9 bases between. This CDR3 has 15 residues. Germline CDR1 reads SGHNT; CDR2 reads YENEEA. The DNA of the CDR3 is TGTGCCAGCAGCTTAGGAGCAGGAATGAACACTGAAGCTTTCTTT. It specifies CASSLGAGMNTEAFF. Full variable domain (missing parts from reference TRBV11-3 and TRBJ1-1): EAGVVQSPRYKIIEKKQPVAFWCNPISGHNTLYWYLQNLGQGPELLIRYENEEAVDDSQLPKDRFSAERLKGVDSTLKIQPAELGDSAVYLCASSLGAGMNTEAFFGQGTRLTVV.

This clone has a handful of counts. This chain links TRBV20-1 with TRBJ1-2, with D unresolved. V was clipped by 3 bases and J by 5 bases, with 10 bases between them. Germline loops: CDR1 DFQATT, CDR2 SNEGSKA (reference sequence). The CDR3 runs to 12 residues. The CDR3 sequence is CSASREDYGYTF. The DNA of the CDR3 is TGCAGTGCTAGTAGGGAGGATTATGGCTACACCTTC.

The rearrangement links TRBV4-1 to TRBJ2-1, with D possibly being TRBD1 (6 bases). The germline V gene encodes CDR1 MGHRA and CDR2 YSYEKL. The length of the CDR3 is 15 residues. V lost 4 bases to trimming and J lost 6 bases, with 16 bases between them. In nucleotides, the CDR3 is TGCGCCAGCAGCCCAATCTCCGGGACACCCAATGAGCAGTTCTTC. Translation: CASSPISGTPNEQFF.

On this clone: This is likely a read error, given that the CDR3 carries no conserved phenylalanine or tryptophan at its end. The DNA is left out, because the CDR3 cannot be placed on it with certainty; the CDR3 is given as TCRdb lists it. The chain links TRBV6-1 to TRBJ1-2; TRBD1, the D gene given by the table, was not confirmed from the DNA. The CDR3 totals 13 residues, both ends included. Germline loops: CDR1 MNHNS, CDR2 SASEGT. CDR3 amino acids: CASSEALDRGALS.

The chain has TRBV11-2 and TRBJ1-2; possibly TRBD1 for D (5 bases). The CDR3 is 14 amino acids. Germline values: CDR1 SGHAT, CDR2 FQNNGV. V was clipped by 4 bases and J by 6 bases, with 15 bases between them. The CDR3 nucleotides read TGTGCCAGCAGCTCCCCTGGGGGGTGGGATGGCTACACCTTC. It translates to CASSSPGGWDGYTF.

This clone was picked up a small number of times. V usage is TRBV7-2 and J usage is TRBJ2-7; 12 nucleotides align to TRBD2. The CDR3 sequence is 16 residues long. J was trimmed by 6 bases and V by 1 base; bases with no gene match: 7. In germline, CDR1 is SGHTA, CDR2 FQGNSA. CDR3: CASSLGAPGLAGEQYF. The DNA of the CDR3 is TGTGCCAGCAGCTTAGGGGCCCCGGGACTAGCGGGCGAGCAGTACTTC. Full variable domain (outside the CDR3, taken from reference TRBV7-2 and TRBJ2-7): GAGVSQSPSNKVTEKGKDVELRCDPISGHTALYWYRQSLGQGLEFLIYFQGNSAPDKSGLPSDRFSAERTGGSVSTLTIQRTQQEDSAVYLCASSLGAPGLAGEQYFGPGTRLTVT.

CDR3 coding DNA: TGTGCCAGTAGTTCCCTTTCGTATCAGCCCCAGCATTTT. Amino acid sequence: CASSSLSYQPQHF. The chain uses TRBV19 and TRBJ1-5, with D unresolved. CDR1 LNHDA and CDR2 SQIVND come from the germline V gene (reference sequence). The CDR3 sequence is 13 residues long. The V end was cut by 5 bases, the J end by 5 bases, with 10 bases between.

This chain connects TRBV5-1 to TRBJ1-2, with 12 bases lining up with TRBD1. The germline CDR1 and CDR2 sequences are SGHRS and YFSETQ. The CDR3 length is 17 residues. The V and J ends lost 0 bases and 6 bases, in that order; junction bases with no gene match: 9. The CDR3 DNA follows: TGCGCCAGCAGCTTGGGGGGGACAGGGGGCGATTTGGATGGCTACACCTTC. Translated: CASSLGGTGGDLDGYTF.